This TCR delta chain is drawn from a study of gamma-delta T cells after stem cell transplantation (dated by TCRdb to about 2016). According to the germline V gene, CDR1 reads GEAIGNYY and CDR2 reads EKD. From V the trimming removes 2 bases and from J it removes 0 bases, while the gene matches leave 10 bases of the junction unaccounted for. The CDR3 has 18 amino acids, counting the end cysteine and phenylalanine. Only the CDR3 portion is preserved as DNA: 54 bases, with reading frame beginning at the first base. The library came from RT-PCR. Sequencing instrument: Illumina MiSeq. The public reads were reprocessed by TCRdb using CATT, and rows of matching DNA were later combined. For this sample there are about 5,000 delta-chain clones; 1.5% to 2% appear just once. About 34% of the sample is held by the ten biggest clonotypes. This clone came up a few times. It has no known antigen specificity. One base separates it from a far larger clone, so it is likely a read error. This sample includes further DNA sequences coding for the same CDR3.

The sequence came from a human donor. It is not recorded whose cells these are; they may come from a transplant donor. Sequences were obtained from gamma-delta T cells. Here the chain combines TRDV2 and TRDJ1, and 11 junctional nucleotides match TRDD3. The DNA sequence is TGTGCCTGTGACAGTGTACTGGGGGATAAGGGTGACACCGATAAACTCATCTTT. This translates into CACDSVLGDKGDTDKLIF.